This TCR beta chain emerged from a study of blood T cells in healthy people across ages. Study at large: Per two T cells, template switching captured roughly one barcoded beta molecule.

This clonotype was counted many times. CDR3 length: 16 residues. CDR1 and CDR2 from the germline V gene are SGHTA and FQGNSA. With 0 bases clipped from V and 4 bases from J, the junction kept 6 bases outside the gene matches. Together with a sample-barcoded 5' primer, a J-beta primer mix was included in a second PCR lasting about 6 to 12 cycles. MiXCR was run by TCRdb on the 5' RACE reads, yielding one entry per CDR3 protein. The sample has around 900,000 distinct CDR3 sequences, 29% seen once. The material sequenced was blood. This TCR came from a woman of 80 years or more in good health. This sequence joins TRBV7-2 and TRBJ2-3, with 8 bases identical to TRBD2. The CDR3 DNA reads TGTGCCAGCAGCTTAGCCGGGGGGGGCTTCCCAGATACGCAGTATTTT. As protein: CASSLAGGGFPDTQYF.